The clone carrying this TCR beta chain was picked up a small number of times. What it recognizes is unknown. Each CDR3 protein is one row after TCRdb ran MiXCR on the 5' RACE reads. The table shows about 190,000 distinct CDR3 sequences, with more than 15% occurring only once. This sample was included in a study of identical twins. Study findings and constraints: Conclusions came from cross-sectional statistical analysis, not from following the same donors. A partial confounding effect on zero-insertion analyses could come from invariant MAIT and iNKT cells. Cord blood beta clonotypes present at high abundance carried fewer insertions; no such pattern appeared in memory repertoires. The models gave estimates that fell short of the out-of-frame TCR alpha sharing seen in monozygotic twins.

V was pared by 0 bases and J by 6 bases, with 9 bases between. The CDR3 runs to 13 residues. Germline assignment: CDR1 LGHNA and CDR2 YSLEER. This sample also belongs to another study, concerning T cells expressing NK-cell markers.

The clonotype was recovered from a woman aged 18-30 years in good health. The sample was CD8+ T cells sorted from blood. The chain joins TRBV4-3 to TRBJ2-7; D is ambiguous. The CDR3 spells CASSQDSGREQYF. CDR3 DNA sequence: TGCGCCAGCAGCCAAGATTCGGGTCGCGAGCAGTACTTC.